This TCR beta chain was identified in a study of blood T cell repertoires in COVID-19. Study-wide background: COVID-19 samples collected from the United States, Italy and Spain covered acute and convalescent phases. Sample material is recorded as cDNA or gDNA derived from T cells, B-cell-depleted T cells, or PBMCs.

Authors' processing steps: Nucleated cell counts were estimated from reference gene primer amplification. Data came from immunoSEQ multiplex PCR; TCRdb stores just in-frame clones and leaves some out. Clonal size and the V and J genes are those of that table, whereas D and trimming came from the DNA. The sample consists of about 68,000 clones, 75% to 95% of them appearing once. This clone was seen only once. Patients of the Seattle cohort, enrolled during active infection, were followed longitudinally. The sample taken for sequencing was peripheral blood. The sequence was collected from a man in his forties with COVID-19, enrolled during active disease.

CDR3 sequence (DNA): TGTGCCAGCAGTTCGCGGGGAGACTCCTACGAGCAGTACTTC. It encodes CASSSRGDSYEQYF. V usage is TRBV6-5 and J usage is TRBJ2-7; tentatively, D is TRBD2 (6 bases). This CDR3 spans 14 amino acids. Germline-derived CDR1 and CDR2 are MNHEY and SVGAGI. V was clipped by 4 bases and J by 0 bases, with 10 bases between them.